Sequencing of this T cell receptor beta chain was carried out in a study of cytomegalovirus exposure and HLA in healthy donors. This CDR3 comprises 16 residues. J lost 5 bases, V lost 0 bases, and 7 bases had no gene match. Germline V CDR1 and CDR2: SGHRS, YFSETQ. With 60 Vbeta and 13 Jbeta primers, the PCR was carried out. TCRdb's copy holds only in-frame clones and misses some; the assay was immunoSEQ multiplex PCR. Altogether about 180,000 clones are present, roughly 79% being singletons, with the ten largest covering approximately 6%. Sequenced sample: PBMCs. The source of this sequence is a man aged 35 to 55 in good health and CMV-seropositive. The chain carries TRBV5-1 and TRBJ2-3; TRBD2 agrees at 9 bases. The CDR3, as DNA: TGCGCCAGCAGCTTGGTAGTAGCGGGAGAAATAGATACGCAGTATTTT. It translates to CASSLVVAGEIDTQYF. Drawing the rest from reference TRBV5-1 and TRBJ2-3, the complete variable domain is KAGVTQTPRYLIKTRGQQVTLSCSPISGHRSVSWYQQTPGQGLQFLFEYFSETQRNKGNFPGRFSGRQFSNSRSEMNVSTLELGDSALYLCASSLVVAGEIDTQYFGPGTRLTVL.